This T cell receptor beta chain came from a study of cytomegalovirus exposure and HLA in healthy donors. Study-wide results and caveats: TCR association rates varied by HLA locus in a later analysis, with DRB1 highest and HLA-C lowest. Approximately 160 TCR beta chains were listed as cytomegalovirus-associated. Only CMV serostatus was available as immune exposure information.

Details on this clone: Its antigen is unidentified.

The PCR contained 60 Vbeta and 13 Jbeta primers. Repertoires were generated with immunoSEQ multiplex PCR, while TCRdb's copy carries only in-frame clones and drops some. The sample carries about 140,000 clones, around 80% recorded once. This CDR3 contains 14 residues. The V gene lost 5 bases and the J gene lost 4 bases, with 14 bases spanning the gap. CDR1 is SNHLY, CDR2 FYNNEI, per germline. This TCR came from a female donor in good health and CMV-seronegative. This rearrangement joins TRBV2 to TRBJ1-2; D not resolved. Sample: PBMCs. The DNA for the CDR3 is TGTGCCAGCAGTACCCGGACGGACTCCTATGGCTACACCTTC. Its translation is CASSTRTDSYGYTF.